This TCR beta chain was captured by sequencing in a study of T cell responses to AZD1222 COVID-19 vaccine. A remark on this clone: The antigen is not known.

Generated by immunoSEQ multiplex PCR, the TCRdb table keeps only in-frame clones and is missing some. The data hold approximately 150,000 clones, with 93% observed a single time. Deletions cut 4 bases from V and 10 bases from J, with 4 bases between. Germline-derived CDR1 and CDR2 are SQVTM and ANQGSEA. The CDR3 runs to 8 residues. Study-wide points: With two AZD1222 doses given, Spike-specific TCR breadth and depth both rose. The study identified only five to seven AZD1222 recipients as seropositive at baseline.

Sequencing was performed on peripheral blood, taken on day 0 of AZD1222 vaccination. The receptor comes from an adult in good health. The chain couples TRBV29-1 to TRBJ1-1, with D unresolved. CDR3 loop: CSVVGAFF. The CDR3 bases are TGCAGCGTTGTGGGAGCTTTCTTT. Using reference TRBV29-1 and TRBJ1-1 for the parts outside the CDR3, the full variable domain is SAVISQKPSRDICQRGTSLTIQCQVDSQVTMMFWYRQQPGQSLTLIATANQGSEATYESGFVIDKFPISRPNLTFSTLTVSNMSPEDSSIYLCSVVGAFFGQGTRLTVV.